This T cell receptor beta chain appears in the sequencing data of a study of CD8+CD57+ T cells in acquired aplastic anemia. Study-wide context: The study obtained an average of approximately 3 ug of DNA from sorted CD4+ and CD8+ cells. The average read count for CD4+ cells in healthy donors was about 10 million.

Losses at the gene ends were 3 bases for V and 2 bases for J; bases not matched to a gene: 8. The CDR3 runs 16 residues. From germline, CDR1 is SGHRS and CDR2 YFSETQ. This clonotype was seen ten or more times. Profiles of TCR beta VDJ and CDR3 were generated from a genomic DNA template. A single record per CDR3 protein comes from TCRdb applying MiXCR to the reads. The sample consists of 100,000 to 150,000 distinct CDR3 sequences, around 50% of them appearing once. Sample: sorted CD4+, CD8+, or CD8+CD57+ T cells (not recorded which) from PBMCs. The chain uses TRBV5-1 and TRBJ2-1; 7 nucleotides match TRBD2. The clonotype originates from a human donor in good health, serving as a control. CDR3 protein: CASSSGVAGTYNEQFF. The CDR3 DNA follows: TGCGCCAGCAGCTCGGGGGTAGCGGGTACCTACAATGAGCAGTTCTTC. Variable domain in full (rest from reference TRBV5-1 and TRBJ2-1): KAGVTQTPRYLIKTRGQQVTLSCSPISGHRSVSWYQQTPGQGLQFLFEYFSETQRNKGNFPGRFSGRQFSNSRSEMNVSTLELGDSALYLCASSSGVAGTYNEQFFGPGTRLTVL.